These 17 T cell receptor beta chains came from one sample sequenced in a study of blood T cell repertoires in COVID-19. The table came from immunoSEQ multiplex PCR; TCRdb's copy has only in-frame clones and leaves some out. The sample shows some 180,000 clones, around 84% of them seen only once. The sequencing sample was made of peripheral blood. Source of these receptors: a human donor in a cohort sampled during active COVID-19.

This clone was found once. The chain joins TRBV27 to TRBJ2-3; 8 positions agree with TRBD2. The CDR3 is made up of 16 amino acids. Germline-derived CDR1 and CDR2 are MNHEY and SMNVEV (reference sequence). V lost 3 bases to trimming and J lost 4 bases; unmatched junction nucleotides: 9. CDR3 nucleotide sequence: TGTGCCAGCAGTTTTAGCGGTAGCGGGAACGCAGATACGCAGTATTTT. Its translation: CASSFSGSGNADTQYF.

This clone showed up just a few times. The CDR3 region is CASSSSRGNNEQFF. The CDR3 bases are TGTGCCAGCAGCTCCTCTCGGGGGAACAATGAGCAGTTCTTC. V usage is TRBV7-2 and J usage is TRBJ2-1; a weak D match, TRBD2 (6 bases). The CDR3 contains 14 residues. Germline values: CDR1 SGHTA, CDR2 FQGNSA. V was clipped by 4 bases and J by 5 bases, with 12 bases between them.

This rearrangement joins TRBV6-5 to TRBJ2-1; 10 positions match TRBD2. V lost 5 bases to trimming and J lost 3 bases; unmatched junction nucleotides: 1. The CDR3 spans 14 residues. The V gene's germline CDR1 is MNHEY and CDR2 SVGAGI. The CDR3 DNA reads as TGTGCCAGCAGTAGCGGGAGGGGCTACAATGAGCAGTTCTTC. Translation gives CASSSGRGYNEQFF.

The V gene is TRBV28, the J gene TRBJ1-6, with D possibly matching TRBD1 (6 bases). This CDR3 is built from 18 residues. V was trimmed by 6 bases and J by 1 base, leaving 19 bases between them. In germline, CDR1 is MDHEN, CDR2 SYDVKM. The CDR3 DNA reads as TGTGCCAGCAGCCCTCGGGGGGGCGCCTGGTCCTATAATTCACCCCTCCACTTT. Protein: CASSPRGGAWSYNSPLHF.

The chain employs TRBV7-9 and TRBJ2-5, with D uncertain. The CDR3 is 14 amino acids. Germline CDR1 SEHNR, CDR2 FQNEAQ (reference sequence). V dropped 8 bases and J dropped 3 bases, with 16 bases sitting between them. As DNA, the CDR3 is TGTGCCAGCTCCCCCCGAGGAGAAAAAGAGACCCAGTACTTC. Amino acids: CASSPRGEKETQYF.

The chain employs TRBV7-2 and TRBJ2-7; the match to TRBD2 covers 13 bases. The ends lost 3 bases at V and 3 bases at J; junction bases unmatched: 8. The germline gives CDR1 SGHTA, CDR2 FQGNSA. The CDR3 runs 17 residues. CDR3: CASSLRTSGSAHYEQYF. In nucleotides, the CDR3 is TGTGCCAGCAGCTTGCGGACTAGCGGGAGCGCACACTACGAGCAGTACTTC.

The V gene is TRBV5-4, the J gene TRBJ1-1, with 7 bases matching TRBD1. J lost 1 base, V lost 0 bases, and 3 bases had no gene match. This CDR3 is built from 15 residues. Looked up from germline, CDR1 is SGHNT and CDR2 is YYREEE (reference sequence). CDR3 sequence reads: CASSLGWDRNTEAFF. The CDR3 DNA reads TGTGCCAGCAGCTTGGGGTGGGACAGGAACACTGAAGCTTTCTTT.

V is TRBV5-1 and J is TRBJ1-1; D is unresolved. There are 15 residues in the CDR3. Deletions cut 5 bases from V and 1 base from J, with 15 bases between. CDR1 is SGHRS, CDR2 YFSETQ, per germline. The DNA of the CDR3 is TGCGCCAGCAGTAGTGGCGGGGTCCCGAACACTGAAGCTTTCTTT. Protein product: CASSSGGVPNTEAFF.

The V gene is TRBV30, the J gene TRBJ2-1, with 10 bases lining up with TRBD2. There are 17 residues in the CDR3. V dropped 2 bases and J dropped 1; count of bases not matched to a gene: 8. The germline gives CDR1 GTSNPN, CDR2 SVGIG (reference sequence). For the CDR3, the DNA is TGTGCCTGGAGTCGACATCGGACTAGCGGATCCTACAATGAGCAGTTCTTC. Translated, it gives CAWSRHRTSGSYNEQFF.

CDR3 nucleotide sequence: TGCGCCAGCAGCCTAAGTCCCGAGGGAGCGGGAGGGCATCGTGAGCAGTTCTTC. Its protein is CASSLSPEGAGGHREQFF. This chain connects TRBV4-1 to TRBJ2-1, with 10 bases fitting TRBD2. The germline V gene has CDR1 MGHRA and CDR2 YSYEKL. After removal of 4 bases from V and 9 bases from J, the junction contained 18 bases not matched to a gene. The CDR3 is made up of 18 amino acids.

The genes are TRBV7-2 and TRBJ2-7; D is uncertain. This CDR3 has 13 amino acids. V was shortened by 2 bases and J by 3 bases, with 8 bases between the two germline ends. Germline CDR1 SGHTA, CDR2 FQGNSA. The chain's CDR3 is CASSLRLFYEQYF. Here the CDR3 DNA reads TGTGCCAGCAGCTTACGTCTCTTCTACGAGCAGTACTTC.

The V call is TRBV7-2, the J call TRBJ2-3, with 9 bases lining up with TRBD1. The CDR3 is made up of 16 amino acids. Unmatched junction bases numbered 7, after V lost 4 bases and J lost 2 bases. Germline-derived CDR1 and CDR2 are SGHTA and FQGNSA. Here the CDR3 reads CASSSGQGLSTDTQYF. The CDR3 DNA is TGTGCCAGCAGCTCGGGACAGGGCCTTTCCACAGATACGCAGTATTTT.

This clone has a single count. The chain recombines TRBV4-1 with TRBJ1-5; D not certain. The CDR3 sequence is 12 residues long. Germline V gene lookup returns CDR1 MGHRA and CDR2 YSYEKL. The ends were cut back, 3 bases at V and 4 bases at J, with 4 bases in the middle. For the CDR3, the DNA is TGCGCCAGCAGCCACGTGAATCAGCCCCAGCATTTT. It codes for CASSHVNQPQHF.

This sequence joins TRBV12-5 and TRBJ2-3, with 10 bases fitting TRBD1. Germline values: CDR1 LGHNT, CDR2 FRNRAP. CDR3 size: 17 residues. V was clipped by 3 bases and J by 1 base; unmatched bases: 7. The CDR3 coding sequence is TGTGCTAGTGGTTTCTCGACAGGGGGCTTGGGCACAGATACGCAGTATTTT. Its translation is CASGFSTGGLGTDTQYF.

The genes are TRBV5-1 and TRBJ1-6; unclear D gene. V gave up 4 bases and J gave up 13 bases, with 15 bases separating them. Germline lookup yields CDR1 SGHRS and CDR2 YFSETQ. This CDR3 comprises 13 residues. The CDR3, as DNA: TGCGCCAGCAGCCCGACCTTGAGGGAGCCCCTCCACTTT. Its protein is CASSPTLREPLHF.

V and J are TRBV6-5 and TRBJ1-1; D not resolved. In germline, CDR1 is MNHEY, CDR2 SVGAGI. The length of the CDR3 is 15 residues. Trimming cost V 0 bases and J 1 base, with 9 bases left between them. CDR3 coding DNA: TGTGCCAGCAGTTACTCCTCGGTTGCGAACACTGAAGCTTTCTTT. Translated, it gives CASSYSSVANTEAFF.

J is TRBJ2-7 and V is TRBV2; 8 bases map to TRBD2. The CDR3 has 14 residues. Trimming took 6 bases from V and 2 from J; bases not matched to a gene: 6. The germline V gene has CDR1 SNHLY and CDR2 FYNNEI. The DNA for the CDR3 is TGTGCCAGCAGGGGTAGCGGGGCCACCTACGAGCAGTACTTC. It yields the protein CASRGSGATYEQYF. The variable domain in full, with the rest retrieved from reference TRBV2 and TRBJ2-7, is EPEVTQTPSHQVTQMGQEVILRCVPISNHLYFYWYRQILGQKVEFLVSFYNNEISEKSEIFDDQFSVERPDGSNFTLKIRSTKLEDSAMYFCASRGSGATYEQYFGPGTRLTVT.